This record looks at one T cell receptor (beta chain) sequence and its context. This specimen belongs to a study of T cell changes during pregnancy in multiple sclerosis. Sequencing used immunoSEQ multiplex PCR; TCRdb keeps in-frame clones, though not all of them. The sample shows tens of thousands of clones, 92% of them seen only once. The source material was CD4+ T cells from peripheral blood mononuclear cells, sampled after pregnancy. This receptor was taken from a female donor in good health, enrolled as a control in a pregnancy study.

CDR3 residues: CASSLGLSEQYF. The CDR3 coding sequence is TGTGCCAGCAGTTTAGGCTTGTCCGAGCAGTACTTC. This chain uses TRBV28 with TRBJ2-7, with unresolved D. Germline assignment: CDR1 MDHEN and CDR2 SYDVKM. The CDR3 covers 12 residues. Trimming took off 2 bases at V and 6 bases at J, with 8 bases between the two ends.